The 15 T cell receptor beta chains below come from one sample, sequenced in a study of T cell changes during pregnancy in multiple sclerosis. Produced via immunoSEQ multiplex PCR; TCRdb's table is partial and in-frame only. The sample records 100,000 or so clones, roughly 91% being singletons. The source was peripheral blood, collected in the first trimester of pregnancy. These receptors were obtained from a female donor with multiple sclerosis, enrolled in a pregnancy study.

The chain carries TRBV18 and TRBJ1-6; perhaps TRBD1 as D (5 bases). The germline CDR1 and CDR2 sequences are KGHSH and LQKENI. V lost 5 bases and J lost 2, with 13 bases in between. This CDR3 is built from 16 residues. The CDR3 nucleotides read TGTGCCAGCTCATTATACCGACAGCCCTATAATTCACCCCTCCACTTT. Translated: CASSLYRQPYNSPLHF.

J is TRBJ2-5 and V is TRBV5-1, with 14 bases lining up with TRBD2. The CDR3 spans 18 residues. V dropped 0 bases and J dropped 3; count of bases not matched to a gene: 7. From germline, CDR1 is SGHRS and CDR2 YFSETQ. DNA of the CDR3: TGCGCCAGCAGCTTGGACTACGTGGGACTAGCGGGGGAAGAGACCCAGTACTTC. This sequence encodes CASSLDYVGLAGEETQYF.

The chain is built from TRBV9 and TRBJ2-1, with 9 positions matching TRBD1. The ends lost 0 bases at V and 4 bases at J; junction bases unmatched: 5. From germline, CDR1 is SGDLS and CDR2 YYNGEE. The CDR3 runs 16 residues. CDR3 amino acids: CASSVGGQGGYNEQFF. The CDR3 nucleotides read TGTGCCAGCAGCGTAGGGGGACAGGGAGGTTACAATGAGCAGTTCTTC. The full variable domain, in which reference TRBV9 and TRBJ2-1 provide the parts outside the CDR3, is DSGVTQTPKHLITATGQRVTLRCSPRSGDLSVYWYQQSLDQGLQFLIQYYNGEERAKGNILERFSAQQFPDLHSELNLSSLELGDSALYFCASSVGGQGGYNEQFFGPGTRLTVL.

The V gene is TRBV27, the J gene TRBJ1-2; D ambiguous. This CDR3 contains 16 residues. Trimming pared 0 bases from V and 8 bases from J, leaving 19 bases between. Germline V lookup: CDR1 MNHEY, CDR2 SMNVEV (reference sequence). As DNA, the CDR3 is TGTGCCAGCAGTTTATCGGCAAGCCAGGTCTGGCAAGGCTACACCTTC. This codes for CASSLSASQVWQGYTF.

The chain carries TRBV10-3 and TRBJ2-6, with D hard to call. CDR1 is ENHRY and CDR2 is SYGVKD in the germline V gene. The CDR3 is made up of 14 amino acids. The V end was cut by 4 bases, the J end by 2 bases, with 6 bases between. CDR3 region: CAISVGAGANVLTF. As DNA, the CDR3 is TGTGCCATCAGTGTGGGCGCTGGGGCCAACGTCCTGACTTTC.

This CDR3 reads CASRSISGTVEKLFF. CDR3 DNA: TGTGCCAGCAGATCAATTTCCGGGACAGTCGAAAAACTGTTTTTT. The chain employs TRBV6-1 and TRBJ1-4, with TRBD1 matching over 7 bases. The ends lost 6 bases at V and 8 bases at J; junction bases unmatched: 12. The CDR3 has 15 residues. Germline V lookup: CDR1 MNHNS, CDR2 SASEGT.

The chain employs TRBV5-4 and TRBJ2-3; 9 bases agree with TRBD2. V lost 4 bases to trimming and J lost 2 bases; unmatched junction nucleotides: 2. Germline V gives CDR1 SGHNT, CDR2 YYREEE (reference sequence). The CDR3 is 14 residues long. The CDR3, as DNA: TGTGCCAGCAGCCAGGGACTAGCCACAGATACGCAGTATTTT. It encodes CASSQGLATDTQYF.

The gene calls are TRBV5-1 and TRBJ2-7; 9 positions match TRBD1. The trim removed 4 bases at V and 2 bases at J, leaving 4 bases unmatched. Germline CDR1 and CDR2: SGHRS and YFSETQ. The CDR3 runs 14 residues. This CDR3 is CASSPDRGPYEQYF. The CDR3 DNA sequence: TGCGCCAGCAGCCCGGACAGGGGCCCCTACGAGCAGTACTTC.

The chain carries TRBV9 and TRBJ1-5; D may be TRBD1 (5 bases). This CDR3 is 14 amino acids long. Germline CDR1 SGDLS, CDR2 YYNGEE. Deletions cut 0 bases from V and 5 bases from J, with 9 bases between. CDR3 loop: CASSVGVGDQPQHF. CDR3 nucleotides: TGTGCCAGCAGCGTAGGGGTAGGGGATCAGCCCCAGCATTTT.

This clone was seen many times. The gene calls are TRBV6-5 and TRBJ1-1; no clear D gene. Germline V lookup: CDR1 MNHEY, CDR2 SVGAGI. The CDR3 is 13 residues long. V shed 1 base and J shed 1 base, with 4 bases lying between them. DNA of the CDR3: TGTGCCAGCAGTTACTTCGGGAACACTGAAGCTTTCTTT. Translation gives CASSYFGNTEAFF.

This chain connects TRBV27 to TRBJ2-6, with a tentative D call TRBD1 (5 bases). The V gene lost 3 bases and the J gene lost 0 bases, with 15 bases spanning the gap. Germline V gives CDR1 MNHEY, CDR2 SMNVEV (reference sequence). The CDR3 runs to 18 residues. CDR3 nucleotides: TGTGCCAGCAGTTTGACAGAGAGTCCATCCTCTGGGGCCAACGTCCTGACTTTC. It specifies CASSLTESPSSGANVLTF. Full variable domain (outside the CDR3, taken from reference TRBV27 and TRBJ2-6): EAQVTQNPRYLITVTGKKLTVTCSQNMNHEYMSWYRQDPGLGLRQIYYSMNVEVTDKGDVPEGYKVSRKEKRNFPLILESPSPNQTSLYFCASSLTESPSSGANVLTFGAGSRLTVL.

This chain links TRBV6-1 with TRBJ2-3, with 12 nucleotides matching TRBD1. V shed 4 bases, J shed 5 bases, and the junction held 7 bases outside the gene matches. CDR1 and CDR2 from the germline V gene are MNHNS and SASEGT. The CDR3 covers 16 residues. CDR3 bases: TGTGCCAGCAGTGCAATGGGACAGGGGGCCCTAGATACGCAGTATTTT. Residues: CASSAMGQGALDTQYF.

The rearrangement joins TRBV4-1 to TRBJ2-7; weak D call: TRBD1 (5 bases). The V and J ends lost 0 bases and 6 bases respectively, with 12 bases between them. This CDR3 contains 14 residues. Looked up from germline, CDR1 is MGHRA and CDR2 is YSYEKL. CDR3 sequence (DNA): TGCGCCAGCAGCCAAGATAGCCAGGGAATCGAGCAGTACTTC. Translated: CASSQDSQGIEQYF.

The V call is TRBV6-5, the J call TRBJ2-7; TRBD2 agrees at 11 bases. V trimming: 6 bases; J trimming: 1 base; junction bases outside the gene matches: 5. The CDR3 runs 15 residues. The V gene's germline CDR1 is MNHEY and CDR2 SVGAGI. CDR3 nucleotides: TGTGCCAGCAGACACGGGACTAGCGGTTCCTACGAGCAGTACTTC. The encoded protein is CASRHGTSGSYEQYF.

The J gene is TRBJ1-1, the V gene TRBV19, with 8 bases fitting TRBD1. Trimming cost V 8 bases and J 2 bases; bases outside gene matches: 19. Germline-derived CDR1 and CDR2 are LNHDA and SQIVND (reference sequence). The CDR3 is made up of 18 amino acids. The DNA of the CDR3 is TGTGCCAGTGCGTCACAGAGGGGGGCAGGGGGCACCAACACTGAAGCTTTCTTT. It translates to CASASQRGAGGTNTEAFF.